A single sample is the source of the 24 T cell receptor beta chains below, sequenced in a study of radiation and T cells in renal cell carcinoma. Here immunoSEQ multiplex PCR was the method, and the copy in TCRdb shows in-frame clones only, minus some. The profile covers about 130,000 clones, with approximately 90% appearing a single time and around 6% taken by the ten largest. Time point denoted: blood 2 weeks post-SBRT. Treatment of the sample: 15 Gy SBRT to primary tumor, nephrectomy 4 weeks later. Material: blood, obtained from a patient whose treatment included radiotherapy and nephrectomy. These TCRs come from a woman between 70 and 85 years old with renal cell carcinoma.

The chain recombines TRBV14 with TRBJ2-3, with 12 bases that match TRBD2. Trimming cost V 4 bases and J 6 bases; bases outside gene matches: 11. Germline assignment: CDR1 SGHDN and CDR2 FVKESK. CDR3 length: 17 amino acids. This chain's CDR3 is CASSPGTSGLCGDTQYF. The CDR3, as DNA: TGTGCCAGCAGCCCTGGGACTAGCGGGCTCTGCGGGGATACGCAGTATTTT.

A few counts support this clone. The chain is built from TRBV19 and TRBJ1-6; D perhaps matches TRBD1 (6 bases). CDR3 length: 16 residues. V gave up 3 bases and J gave up 7 bases, with 16 bases separating them. Germline V CDR1 and CDR2: LNHDA, SQIVND (reference sequence). CDR3 sequence: CASSIYRDTGNSPLHF. The CDR3 DNA sequence: TGTGCCAGTAGTATTTATCGGGACACCGGGAATTCACCCCTCCACTTT.

The chain carries TRBV29-1 and TRBJ2-1; D is uncertain. Germline V gene data show CDR1 as SQVTM and CDR2 as ANQGSEA. The CDR3 extends over 14 amino acids. CDR3 sequence: CSQVPASSYNEQFF. In nucleotides, the CDR3 is TGCAGTCAGGTTCCGGCCAGCTCCTACAATGAGCAGTTCTTC.

This rearrangement joins TRBV7-9 to TRBJ2-7; TRBD1 is a possible D gene (5 bases). The CDR3 contains 14 residues. With 2 bases removed from V and 2 bases from J, the gap between germline ends came to 10 bases. Germline CDR1 SEHNR, CDR2 FQNEAQ (reference sequence). The DNA for the CDR3 is TGTGCCAGCAGCTTATCAGGGTCCCCCTACGAGCAGTACTTC. Protein: CASSLSGSPYEQYF.

Here the CDR3 DNA reads TGTGCCAGCACCGTCCTACCGGACAGAGAGACCCAGTACTTC. It translates to CASTVLPDRETQYF. J is TRBJ2-5 and V is TRBV6-1, with D possibly matching TRBD1 (6 bases). The V end was cut by 7 bases, the J end by 4 bases, with 16 bases between. Germline assignment: CDR1 MNHNS and CDR2 SASEGT. CDR3 length: 14 residues.

The V call is TRBV19, the J call TRBJ1-6, with unresolved D. V was shortened by 3 bases and J by 7 bases, with 7 bases between the two germline ends. The CDR3 sequence is 13 residues long. The germline CDR1 and CDR2 sequences are LNHDA and SQIVND (reference sequence). Written as DNA, the CDR3 is TGTGCCAGTAGTATCGGGAAGAATTCACCCCTCCACTTT. Translated, it gives CASSIGKNSPLHF.

The chain recombines TRBV7-6 with TRBJ2-2; 9 bases line up with TRBD2. Trimming removed 3 bases from V and 2 bases from J; junction bases left unmatched: 13. Germline CDR1 is SGHVS and CDR2 is FNYEAQ. The CDR3 extends over 19 amino acids. In nucleotides, the CDR3 is TGTGCCAGCAGCTTGGGGAATTTAGCGGGGGAGGATAACACCGGGGAGCTGTTTTTT. Protein product: CASSLGNLAGEDNTGELFF.

The chain recombines TRBV11-2 with TRBJ2-3; D could derive from TRBD1 or TRBD2 (6 bases each). V lost 2 bases and J 4 bases, leaving 13 bases between the germline ends. CDR3 length: 15 amino acids. Germline loops: CDR1 SGHAT, CDR2 FQNNGV. CDR3 bases: TGTGCCAGCAGCTTAAACGGGGGCGGAGCAGATACGCAGTATTTT. It specifies CASSLNGGGADTQYF.

Turning to this clone: Within the sample, other DNA sequences also encode this same CDR3. The chain recombines TRBV30 with TRBJ2-3; 11 bases agree with TRBD1. This CDR3 contains 14 residues. V dropped 1 base and J dropped 4; count of bases not matched to a gene: 1. Germline V gene sequence: CDR1 GTSNPN, CDR2 SVGIG (reference sequence). CDR3 sequence: CAWSGGQGADTQYF. The CDR3 region has the DNA TGTGCCTGGAGTGGGGGACAGGGGGCAGATACGCAGTATTTT.

The rearrangement uses TRBV7-9 and TRBJ1-4, with D possibly matching TRBD1 (5 bases). The germline CDR1 and CDR2 sequences are SEHNR and FQNEAQ (reference sequence). Trimming took off 5 bases at V and 10 bases at J, with 14 bases between the two ends. The CDR3 spans 13 residues. The CDR3 reads CASSQRGARKLFF. The DNA for the CDR3 is TGTGCCAGCAGCCAACGAGGGGCTAGAAAACTGTTTTTT.

This clone turned up a few times. The V and J genes are TRBV6-1 and TRBJ2-2; 8 bases match TRBD2. Germline values: CDR1 MNHNS, CDR2 SASEGT. V gave up 3 bases and J gave up 5 bases; unmatched junction bases: 5. This CDR3 is 15 amino acids long. In DNA form, the CDR3 reads TGTGCCAGCAGTGAGCTAGCGGGTGGTACCGGGGAGCTGTTTTTT. Translation gives CASSELAGGTGELFF.

The chain recombines TRBV4-3 with TRBJ1-6; D gene uncertain. The V and J ends lost 4 bases and 9 bases respectively, with 13 bases between them. The CDR3 loop spans 14 amino acids. The germline V gene encodes CDR1 LGHNA and CDR2 YSLEER. CDR3 in amino acids: CASSLGQVASPLHF. The CDR3 DNA follows: TGCGCCAGCAGCCTGGGTCAGGTAGCTTCACCCCTCCACTTT.

This rearrangement joins TRBV6-5 to TRBJ1-2; 10 bases are a match to TRBD1. Trimming removed 2 bases from V and 14 bases from J; junction bases left unmatched: 8. CDR3 size: 13 residues. Germline V gives CDR1 MNHEY, CDR2 SVGAGI. CDR3 residues: CASSYLDRGGKTF. CDR3 in DNA: TGTGCCAGCAGTTACCTGGACAGGGGGGGTAAGACCTTC.

The J gene is TRBJ2-3, the V gene TRBV5-1; D unresolved. Trimming removed 0 bases at V and 3 bases at J, with 5 bases between. From germline, CDR1 is SGHRS and CDR2 YFSETQ. CDR3 length equals 13 residues. In nucleotides, the CDR3 is TGCGCCAGCAGCTTGGCCCGTACAGATACGCAGTATTTT. This sequence encodes CASSLARTDTQYF.

The J gene is TRBJ2-3, the V gene TRBV5-1; D is perhaps TRBD2 (7 bases). Trimming took off 0 bases at V and 0 bases at J, with 17 bases between the two ends. The CDR3 covers 18 residues. Germline CDR1 reads SGHRS; CDR2 reads YFSETQ. Written as DNA, the CDR3 is TGCGCCAGCAGCTTGGGGGGCGGGGGCCTCCGTAGCACAGATACGCAGTATTTT. It yields the protein CASSLGGGGLRSTDTQYF. Supplemented by reference TRBV5-1 and TRBJ2-3, the full variable domain reads KAGVTQTPRYLIKTRGQQVTLSCSPISGHRSVSWYQQTPGQGLQFLFEYFSETQRNKGNFPGRFSGRQFSNSRSEMNVSTLELGDSALYLCASSLGGGGLRSTDTQYFGPGTRLTVL.

This clone is a singleton in its sample. The rearrangement joins TRBV9 to TRBJ2-2; D not resolved. Germline V lookup: CDR1 SGDLS, CDR2 YYNGEE. V lost 0 bases to trimming and J lost 7 bases, with 1 base between them. This CDR3 comprises 11 residues. The CDR3 DNA follows: TGTGCCAGCAGCGTAGGCGGGGAGCTGTTTTTT. As protein: CASSVGGELFF.

This clone has just a few counts. The CDR3 protein is CASSSSGPNQPQHF. The CDR3 nucleotides are TGTGCCAGCAGCTCCAGCGGCCCCAATCAGCCCCAGCATTTT. This chain joins TRBV7-2 and TRBJ1-5, with D unclear. V shed 4 bases and J shed 3 bases, with 10 bases lying between them. The CDR3 length is 14 residues. Germline CDR1 and CDR2: SGHTA and FQGNSA.

This clone was detected a few times. Within the sample, other DNA sequences also encode this same CDR3. The chain uses TRBV19 and TRBJ1-5; D is ambiguous. Germline lookup yields CDR1 LNHDA and CDR2 SQIVND (reference sequence). The CDR3 totals 12 residues. Trimming shortened V by 4 bases and J by 4 bases, and 5 bases separated the two germline ends. The CDR3 DNA is TGTGCCAGTAGTACTCTTAATCAGCCCCAGCATTTT. This sequence encodes CASSTLNQPQHF.

The V and J genes are TRBV11-3 and TRBJ1-1; D gene unclear. The V end lost 8 bases, the J end lost 0 bases, and 7 bases lay between the germline ends. Germline V gene lookup returns CDR1 SGHNT and CDR2 YENEEA. This CDR3 has 12 amino acids. In nucleotides, the CDR3 is TGTGCCAGCGCCTCCGTGAACACTGAAGCTTTCTTT. This gives the protein CASASVNTEAFF.

The chain recombines TRBV29-1 with TRBJ2-5; 8 bases map to TRBD1. Looked up from germline, CDR1 is SQVTM and CDR2 is ANQGSEA. V lost 5 bases, J lost 5 bases, and 13 bases stayed unmatched. The CDR3 contains 15 residues. CDR3 region: CSVMGSGGYVETQYF. The CDR3 bases are TGCAGCGTTATGGGTTCAGGGGGCTACGTTGAGACCCAGTACTTC.

The CDR3 coding sequence is TGTGCCAGCAGTGGGTCGTGGCTTTTAAATGAGCAGTTCTTC. It encodes CASSGSWLLNEQFF. This chain uses TRBV2 with TRBJ2-1; D unresolved. V was clipped by 4 bases and J by 7 bases, with 14 bases between them. Germline V CDR1 and CDR2: SNHLY, FYNNEI. The CDR3 loop spans 14 amino acids.

The chain couples TRBV2 to TRBJ1-4, with D unresolved. The germline V and J ends were trimmed by 7 bases and 0 bases, with 0 bases remaining between them. CDR1 and CDR2 from the germline V gene are SNHLY and FYNNEI. The CDR3 runs 11 residues. The CDR3 DNA follows: TGTGCCAGCACAACTAATGAAAAACTGTTTTTT. Amino acid sequence: CASTTNEKLFF.

This chain joins TRBV4-2 and TRBJ1-3; D remains unclear. Trimming pared 1 base from V and 0 bases from J, leaving 7 bases between. This CDR3 contains 15 residues. CDR1 and CDR2 from the germline V gene are LGHNA and YNFKEQ. The CDR3 loop is CASSQVDRSGNTIYF. Written as DNA, the CDR3 is TGTGCCAGCAGCCAAGTCGATCGCTCTGGAAACACCATATATTTT.

Here the CDR3 reads CASTTGLAGGPPQYF. CDR3 in DNA: TGTGCCAGCACGACCGGACTAGCGGGGGGGCCGCCGCAGTATTTT. The chain is built from TRBV6-5 and TRBJ2-3, with 15 positions matching TRBD2. V was pared by 7 bases and J by 10 bases, with 9 bases of the junction left unmatched. CDR3 length: 15 residues. Germline V gives CDR1 MNHEY, CDR2 SVGAGI.